This entry describes one T cell receptor (beta chain). The data belong to a study of blood T cell repertoires in COVID-19. Study at large: Collection of acute and convalescent COVID-19 samples took place in the United States, Italy and Spain.

The J segment lost 3 bases and the V segment lost 7 bases, leaving 8 bases of the junction unmatched. This CDR3 comprises 14 residues. CDR1 MNHNY and CDR2 SVGAGI come from the germline V gene (reference sequence). In the authors' methods: It was from reference gene primer amplification that nucleated cell counts were estimated. Profiling relied on immunoSEQ multiplex PCR, and the TCRdb table lists in-frame clones only, not all of them. V, J and clone size are taken as reported in that table, and D and trimming were inferred from the DNA itself. The repertoire has under 150,000 clones, about 77% of them found once; the top ten carry roughly 20%.

The sequenced sample was peripheral blood. The TCR was taken from an elderly man with acute or convalescent COVID-19. The V call is TRBV6-6, the J call TRBJ1-1, with 7 nucleotides matching TRBD1. The CDR3 region is CASTPEGADTEAFF. In DNA form, the CDR3 reads TGTGCCAGCACCCCGGAGGGGGCCGACACTGAAGCTTTCTTT.